Reported below is one T cell receptor (beta chain). Antigen specificity is unknown. This entry comes from a study of a mutant IDH1 vaccine in newly diagnosed glioma. Study at large: Patients were pretreated with radiotherapy, temozolomide, or both, mostly both.

Some clones are missing from TCRdb's copy, which holds only in-frame ones; the method was immunoSEQ multiplex PCR. There are some 16,000 clones in the sample; roughly 79% occur only once, and 9% to 10% lies in the top ten. The time point was: baseline, week 1 (first vaccination visit). The sample's treatment: pre-vaccination baseline after standard-of-care therapy. Study-wide findings and caveats: Patients showed vaccine-induced immune responses at a rate of approximately 93%.

The TCR comes from a man aged 40-49 years with glioma. Sequenced here: PBMCs, sampled from a glioma patient treated with radiotherapy, temozolomide or both.

The DNA of the CDR3 is TGTGCCAGCAGCTTATCCACTAGCGGGAGGAAGCCCGGGGAGCTGTTTTTT. This gives the protein CASSLSTSGRKPGELFF. The V gene is TRBV11-3, the J gene TRBJ2-2, with 12 bases identical to TRBD2. Germline lookup yields CDR1 SGHNT and CDR2 YENEEA. The junction had 7 bases not matched to a gene; V was cut back by 2 bases and J by 6 bases. This CDR3 has 17 residues.